This is a list of T cell receptor beta chains from one sample in a study of response to subunit inactivated influenza vaccine. TCRdb used MiXCR to reprocess the RT-PCR reads, holding one entry per CDR3 protein. The sample records about 800,000 distinct CDR3 sequences, 21% being singletons. The input for sequencing was PBMCs from blood, taken 5 days after vaccination. Receptors originate from a man between 50 and 59 years old who received an inactivated influenza vaccine. The CDR3 runs from the conserved cysteine through the conserved F or W. D genes are given only for firm matches. Size is stated for part of the rows, as once, few or many counts, or as a class when the clone is expanded.

TRBD1 TRBJ2-1 few TRBV6-2/TRBV6-3 CASSYPTGSDEQFF TGTGCCAGCAGTTACCCGACAGGGTCGGATGAGCAGTTCTTC
TRBD2 TRBJ2-2 few TRBV5-1 CASSLGAGFTGELFF TGCGCCAGCAGCTTGGGAGCGGGATTCACCGGGGAGCTGTTTTTT
. TRBJ2-1 many TRBV6-1 CASSDLGGQFYNEQFF TGTGCCAGCAGTGACCTTGGGGGGCAGTTCTACAATGAGCAGTTCTTC
. TRBJ2-2 few TRBV15 CATSRVAGGGGELFF TGTGCCACCAGCAGAGTGGCAGGGGGAGGCGGGGAGCTGTTTTTT
. TRBJ1-5 . TRBV6-1 CASRRGGADQPQHF TGTGCCAGCCGCCGTGGGGGAGCCGATCAGCCCCAGCATTTT
. TRBJ2-7 many TRBV7-2 CASSLELGEQYF TGTGCCAGCAGCTTAGAATTGGGCGAGCAGTACTTC
. TRBJ2-1 few TRBV7-3 CASSPRTRGEQFF TGTGCCAGCAGCCCGAGGACCCGCGGGGAGCAGTTCTTC
TRBD1 TRBJ2-6 once TRBV30 CAWAQGSGANVLTF TGTGCCTGGGCACAGGGGTCCGGGGCCAACGTCCTGACTTTC
TRBD1 TRBJ1-2 . TRBV9 CASSPREDRAYGYTF TGTGCCAGCAGCCCAAGGGAGGACAGGGCCTATGGCTACACCTTC
. TRBJ2-1 few TRBV7-9 CASSPRGPNEQFF TGTGCCAGCAGCCCACGGGGACCCAATGAGCAGTTCTTC
. TRBJ2-6 few TRBV5-1 CASSFRANSEEYPNVLTF TGCGCCAGCAGCTTTAGAGCCAACAGCGAGGAGTATCCCAACGTCCTGACTTTC
TRBD1 TRBJ2-2 . TRBV4-3 CASSQEVFGQGSGELFF TGCGCCAGCAGCCAAGAAGTGTTCGGACAGGGTAGCGGGGAGCTGTTTTTT
. TRBJ2-2 few TRBV4-3 CASSQVGVNTGELFF TGCGCCAGCAGCCAAGTGGGAGTCAACACCGGGGAGCTGTTTTTT
. TRBJ2-5 . TRBV4-1 CASSQGNRVETQYF TGCGCCAGCAGCCAAGGTAACAGGGTAGAGACCCAGTACTTC
. TRBJ1-2 . TRBV20-1 CSAPAGGFGYTF TGCAGTGCTCCTGCGGGGGGTTTCGGCTACACCTTC
. TRBJ1-1 few TRBV20-1 CSASIWGNTEAFF TGCAGTGCTAGTATTTGGGGCAACACTGAAGCTTTCTTT
. TRBJ1-4 few TRBV12-3/TRBV12-4 CASNTGGAVGEKLFF TGTGCCAGCAACACGGGTGGGGCAGTGGGTGAAAAACTGTTTTTT
. TRBJ2-3 few TRBV29-1 CSVGAQADTQYF TGCAGCGTTGGGGCACAGGCAGATACGCAGTATTTT
. TRBJ2-4 many TRBV12-3/TRBV12-4 CASSLGVAKNIQYF TGTGCCAGCAGTTTGGGAGTAGCCAAAAACATTCAGTACTTC
TRBD2 TRBJ2-7 . TRBV11-2 CASTAGVEQYF TGTGCCAGCACTGCGGGGGTCGAGCAGTACTTC
. TRBJ2-7 few TRBV7-9 CASSPLRGDRSYEQYF TGTGCCAGCAGCCCTCTAAGGGGGGACAGAAGCTACGAGCAGTACTTC
. TRBJ1-1 many TRBV20-1 CSASVPLQYTEAFF TGCAGTGCTAGCGTACCCCTACAGTACACTGAAGCTTTCTTT
. TRBJ2-1 few TRBV28 CASSLVGGGRLFF TGTGCCAGCAGCCTAGTGGGGGGGGGCAGGCTGTTCTTC
. TRBJ2-1 . TRBV11-2 CASSSLQGWGNEQFF TGTGCCAGCAGCTCATTACAGGGATGGGGCAATGAGCAGTTCTTC
TRBD1 TRBJ2-4 few TRBV29-1 CSVEGQGAPENIQYF TGCAGCGTTGAAGGACAGGGGGCGCCTGAAAACATTCAGTACTTC
. TRBJ2-1 few TRBV7-7 CASSFVRGHEQFF TGTGCTAGCAGCTTCGTACGTGGCCATGAGCAGTTCTTC
. TRBJ1-1 few TRBV20-1 CSARERAQGLPLNTEAFF TGCAGTGCTAGAGAAAGGGCACAGGGCCTCCCTTTGAACACTGAAGCTTTCTTT
. TRBJ2-1 many TRBV20-1 CSASGLAEQFF TGCAGTGCTAGCGGGTTGGCTGAGCAGTTCTTC
. TRBJ1-4 few TRBV10-3 CAISMPGPNEKLFF TGTGCCATCAGTATGCCAGGTCCTAATGAAAAACTGTTTTTT
. TRBJ2-1 many TRBV6-1 CASGQSGSSYNEQFF TGTGCCAGCGGTCAGTCTGGGAGCTCCTACAATGAGCAGTTCTTC
TRBD2 TRBJ2-5 few TRBV12-3/TRBV12-4 CASSLASYGLVETQYF TGTGCCAGCAGTTTAGCGAGCTACGGACTAGTAGAGACCCAGTACTTC
TRBD1 TRBJ2-2 . TRBV4-3 CASSQWWDRGQTGELFF TGCGCCAGCAGCCAATGGTGGGACAGGGGGCAAACCGGGGAGCTGTTTTTT
TRBD1 TRBJ1-4 . TRBV20-1 CSALPTGGITEKLFF TGCAGTGCCCTCCCAACAGGGGGTATTACTGAAAAACTGTTTTTT
TRBD1 TRBJ2-7 . TRBV5-1 CASSLDPQTGSEQYF TGCGCCAGCAGCTTGGACCCTCAGACAGGGTCCGAGCAGTACTTC
TRBD2 TRBJ2-2 . TRBV9 CASSVEAGVNTGELFF TGTGCCAGCAGCGTAGAGGCGGGAGTGAACACCGGGGAGCTGTTTTTT
. TRBJ2-7 . TRBV5-1 CASSLYGTVSSYEQYF TGCGCCAGCAGCTTATATGGGACGGTGAGCTCCTACGAGCAGTACTTC
TRBD2 TRBJ2-7 . TRBV5-6 CASSPAGLAVYEQYF TGTGCCAGCAGCCCCGCGGGACTAGCGGTATACGAGCAGTACTTC
TRBD2 TRBJ2-7 . TRBV11-2 CASSLLSGGADYEQYF TGTGCCAGCAGCTTGCTATCGGGGGGAGCGGACTACGAGCAGTACTTC
TRBD2 TRBJ2-5 . TRBV20-1 CSGGSGTSQETQYF TGCAGTGGAGGTAGCGGGACCTCCCAAGAGACCCAGTACTTC
. TRBJ2-3 many TRBV7-9 CASRPNSDTQYF TGTGCCAGCAGACCGAACTCAGATACGCAGTATTTT
TRBD2 TRBJ2-1 many TRBV7-2 CASSVLAGGFEQFF TGTGCCAGCAGCGTGTTAGCGGGAGGGTTTGAGCAGTTCTTC
TRBD2 TRBJ2-1 few TRBV20-1 CSARGSGTLHEQFF TGCAGTGCTAGAGGTAGCGGGACTCTGCATGAGCAGTTCTTC
. TRBJ2-7 few TRBV5-5 CASSLEGIPPSYEQYF TGTGCCAGCAGCTTGGAGGGAATCCCTCCCTCCTACGAGCAGTACTTC
. TRBJ2-1 . TRBV7-9 CASSLFLAVGSYNEQFF TGTGCCAGCAGCTTATTTTTGGCAGTCGGGAGCTACAATGAGCAGTTCTTC
. TRBJ2-1 . TRBV20-1 CSASREGFGSYNEQFF TGCAGTGCTAGTAGAGAGGGGTTCGGCTCCTACAATGAGCAGTTCTTC
TRBD1 TRBJ2-3 . TRBV20-1 CSAGGQGAADTQYF TGCAGTGCTGGAGGACAGGGGGCAGCAGATACGCAGTATTTT
TRBD2 TRBJ2-4 . TRBV20-1 CSASRARGGNIQYF TGCAGTGCTAGTCGCGCTCGCGGGGGAAACATTCAGTACTTC
TRBD1 TRBJ2-5 . TRBV2 CASSENRDRSLNKYF TGTGCCAGCAGTGAAAACCGGGACAGGAGCCTTAACAAGTACTTC
. TRBJ1-2 few TRBV3-1 CASSQKGTYGYTF TGTGCCAGCAGCCAAAAGGGTACCTATGGCTACACCTTC
. TRBJ2-5 few TRBV5-1 CASSLTGTGYQETQYF TGCGCCAGCAGCTTGACGGGGACGGGCTACCAAGAGACCCAGTACTTC
TRBD1 TRBJ1-1 few TRBV15 CATSRGTGLWDTEAFF TGTGCCACCAGCAGAGGGACAGGATTATGGGACACTGAAGCTTTCTTT
. TRBJ2-7 few TRBV10-2 CASGLTTGIHEQYF TGCGCCAGCGGATTAACGACAGGAATCCACGAGCAGTACTTC
. TRBJ1-4 few TRBV6-5 CASSYSLQDEKLFF TGTGCCAGCAGTTACTCGTTGCAGGATGAAAAACTGTTTTTT